One and the same sample provided the 12 T cell receptor beta chains below, sequenced in a study of cytomegalovirus exposure and HLA in healthy donors. Vbeta (60) and Jbeta (13) primers were used in the PCR. The method was immunoSEQ multiplex PCR; TCRdb's version includes in-frame clones alone and lacks a portion of them. The table includes fewer than 250,000 clones, 70% to 80% detected once. Sequenced input: PBMCs. Receptor source: a male donor in good health and CMV-seropositive.

CDR3 in DNA: TGTGCCAGTTTAACAGGGTTCGCGAACACCGGGGAGCTGTTTTTT. Translating it yields CASLTGFANTGELFF. This chain joins TRBV19 and TRBJ2-2, with D perhaps matching TRBD1 (6 bases). This CDR3 region has 15 residues. Germline-derived CDR1 and CDR2 are LNHDA and SQIVND (reference sequence). Trimming pared 8 bases from V and 0 bases from J, leaving 13 bases between.

This chain links TRBV5-6 with TRBJ2-1, with 9 bases that match TRBD2. Looked up from germline, CDR1 is SGHDT and CDR2 is YYEEEE. J gave up 7 bases and V 2 bases, and 10 bases lay outside the gene matches. CDR3 length equals 16 residues. CDR3 protein: CASSFNSGRSRNEQFF. The CDR3 DNA follows: TGTGCCAGCAGCTTTAATAGCGGGAGAAGTCGGAATGAGCAGTTCTTC.

About this clone: A read error may account for a junction end that differs from germline. The V call is TRBV7-3, the J call TRBJ2-1, with TRBD2 matching 15 bases. This CDR3 contains 16 residues. CDR1 is SGHTA and CDR2 is FQGTGA in the germline V gene. The DNA of the CDR3 is TGTTCCAGCAGCCTGTCCGGGACTAGCGGGGGGAATGAGCAGTTCTTC. Translating it yields CSSSLSGTSGGNEQFF.

In its sample, this clone was seen once. The gene calls are TRBV6-1 and TRBJ1-1, with D unresolved. Germline loops: CDR1 MNHNS, CDR2 SASEGT. The V end lost 4 bases, the J end lost 5 bases, and 8 bases lay between the germline ends. The CDR3 contains 12 residues. The CDR3 coding sequence is TGTGCCAGCAGTGTGGCGGGGACTGAAGCTTTCTTT. It specifies CASSVAGTEAFF.

This CDR3 reads CATSPSKGGQFF. CDR3 sequence (DNA): TGTGCCACCAGCCCCTCTAAGGGAGGACAGTTCTTC. The chain couples TRBV15 to TRBJ2-1; D is perhaps TRBD2 (6 bases). Germline V gene sequence: CDR1 LNHNV, CDR2 YYDKDF (reference sequence). V was trimmed by 5 bases and J by 13 bases, leaving 15 bases between them. The CDR3 has 12 residues.

This rearrangement joins TRBV7-9 to TRBJ2-7, with D possibly being TRBD1 (6 bases). V gave up 5 bases and J gave up 2 bases, with 22 bases separating them. The CDR3 spans 17 residues. Per the germline V gene, CDR1 is SEHNR and CDR2 is FQNEAQ (reference sequence). In DNA, the CDR3 is TGTGCCAGCAGCGCCCTGCGACAGGCGCCCACCACCTACGAGCAGTACTTC. It encodes CASSALRQAPTTYEQYF. The variable domain in full, completed from reference TRBV7-9 and TRBJ2-7, reads DTGVSQNPRHKITKRGQNVTFRCDPISEHNRLYWYRQTLGQGPEFLTYFQNEAQLEKSRLLSDRFSAERPKGSFSTLEIQRTEQGDSAMYLCASSALRQAPTTYEQYFGPGTRLTVT.

This clone was counted a few times. V is TRBV6-5 and J is TRBJ2-5, with D unclear. Germline V gives CDR1 MNHEY, CDR2 SVGAGI. The V end was cut by 0 bases, the J end by 2 bases, with 7 bases between. There are 14 residues in the CDR3. The CDR3 DNA follows: TGTGCCAGCAGTTACTCCGTAGTTCAAGAGACCCAGTACTTC. Amino acids: CASSYSVVQETQYF.

This clone has a handful of counts. The rearrangement joins TRBV25-1 to TRBJ2-7; D remains unclear. There are 15 residues in the CDR3. V dropped 1 base and J dropped 7 bases, with 17 bases sitting between them. Germline V gene data show CDR1 as MGHDK and CDR2 as SYGVNS. The CDR3 region is CASSESSAAYVEQYF. CDR3 in DNA: TGTGCCAGCAGTGAATCCTCAGCAGCGTATGTGGAGCAGTACTTC.

The gene calls are TRBV7-2 and TRBJ1-4; the match to TRBD1 covers 7 bases. The CDR3 totals 14 residues. Germline CDR1 reads SGHTA; CDR2 reads FQGNSA. J was trimmed by 7 bases and V by 7 bases; bases with no gene match: 9. The CDR3: CASTRQGRGEKLFF. Written as DNA, the CDR3 is TGTGCCAGCACGAGACAGGGTCGGGGTGAAAAACTGTTTTTT.

This rearrangement joins TRBV12-2 to TRBJ2-7; TRBD2 reflects the table's D call only, with no check against the DNA. TRBV12-2 is labeled a pseudogene. This CDR3 has 14 residues. The chain's CDR3 is CASRTPGGGREQYF. The CDR3 DNA reads as TGTGCAAGTCGCACCCCAGGTGGAGGGAGAGAGCAGTACTTC.

This chain joins TRBV9 and TRBJ1-1; D is ambiguous. The CDR3 covers 13 residues. V lost 4 bases and J lost 6, with 13 bases in between. Germline assignment: CDR1 SGDLS and CDR2 YYNGEE. Written as DNA, the CDR3 is TGTGCCAGCAGCTTAAGCCCTGGAGCTGAAGCTTTCTTT. Its protein is CASSLSPGAEAFF.

The gene calls are TRBV4-1 and TRBJ1-5; D remains ambiguous. CDR1 is MGHRA, CDR2 YSYEKL, per germline. V was trimmed by 4 bases and J by 5 bases, leaving 9 bases between them. This CDR3 is 13 amino acids long. This CDR3 reads CASSPQSDQPQHF. The CDR3 region has the DNA TGCGCCAGCAGCCCCCAGTCTGATCAGCCCCAGCATTTT.